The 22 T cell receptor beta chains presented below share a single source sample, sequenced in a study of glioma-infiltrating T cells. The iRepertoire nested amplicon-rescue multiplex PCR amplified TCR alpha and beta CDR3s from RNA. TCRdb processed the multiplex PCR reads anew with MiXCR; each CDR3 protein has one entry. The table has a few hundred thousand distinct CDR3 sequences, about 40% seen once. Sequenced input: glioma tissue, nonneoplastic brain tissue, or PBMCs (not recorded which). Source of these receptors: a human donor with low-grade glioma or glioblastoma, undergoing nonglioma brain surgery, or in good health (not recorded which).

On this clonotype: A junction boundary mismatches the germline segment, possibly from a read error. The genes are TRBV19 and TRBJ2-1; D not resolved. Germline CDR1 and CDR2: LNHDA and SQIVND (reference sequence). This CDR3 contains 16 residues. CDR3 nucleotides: TGTGCCAGTAGTATAGTCCCCCTCAGCTCCTACAATGATCAGTTCTTC. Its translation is CASSIVPLSSYNDQFF.

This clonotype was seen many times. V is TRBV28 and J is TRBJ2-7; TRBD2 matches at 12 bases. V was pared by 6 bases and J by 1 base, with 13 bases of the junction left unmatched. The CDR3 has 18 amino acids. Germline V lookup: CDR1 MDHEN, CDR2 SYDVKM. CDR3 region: CASSLPTVGLAGSYEQYF. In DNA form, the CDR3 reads TGTGCCAGCAGCCTTCCCACCGTTGGACTAGCGGGATCCTACGAGCAGTACTTC.

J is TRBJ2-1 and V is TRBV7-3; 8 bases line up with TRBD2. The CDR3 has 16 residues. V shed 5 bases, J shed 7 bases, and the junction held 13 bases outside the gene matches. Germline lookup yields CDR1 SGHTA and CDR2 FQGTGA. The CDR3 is CASSQDRTSRINEQFF. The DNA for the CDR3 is TGTGCCAGCAGCCAAGATAGGACTAGCAGGATAAATGAGCAGTTCTTC.

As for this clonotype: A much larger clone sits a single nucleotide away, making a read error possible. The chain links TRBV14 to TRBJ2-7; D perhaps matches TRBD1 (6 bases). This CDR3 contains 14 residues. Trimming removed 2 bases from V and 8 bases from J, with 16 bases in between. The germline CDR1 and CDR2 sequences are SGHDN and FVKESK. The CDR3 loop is CASSQFNRAGKQYF. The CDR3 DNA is TGTGCCAGCAGCCAATTCAACAGGGCTGGGAAGCAGTACTTC.

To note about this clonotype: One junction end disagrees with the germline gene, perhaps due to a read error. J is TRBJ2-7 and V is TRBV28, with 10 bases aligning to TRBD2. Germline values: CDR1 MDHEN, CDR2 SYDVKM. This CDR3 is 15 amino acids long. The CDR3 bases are TGTGCCAGCCAAGAAGCGGGAGGGGAGGGCCATGAGCAGCTCTTC. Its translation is CASQEAGGEGHEQLF.

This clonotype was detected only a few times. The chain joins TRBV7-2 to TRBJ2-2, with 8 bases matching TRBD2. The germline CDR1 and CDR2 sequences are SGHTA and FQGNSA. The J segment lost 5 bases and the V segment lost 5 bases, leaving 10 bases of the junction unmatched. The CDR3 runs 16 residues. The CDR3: CASSRQTSVTTGELFF. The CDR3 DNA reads TGTGCCAGCAGCCGTCAGACTAGCGTGACGACCGGGGAGCTGTTTTTT.

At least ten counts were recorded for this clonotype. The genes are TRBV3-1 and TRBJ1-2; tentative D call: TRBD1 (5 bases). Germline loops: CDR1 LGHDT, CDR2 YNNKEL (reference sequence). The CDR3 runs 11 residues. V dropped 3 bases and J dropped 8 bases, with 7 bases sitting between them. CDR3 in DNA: TGTGCCAGCAGCCAGGGGGAAGGCTACACCTTC. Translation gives CASSQGEGYTF.

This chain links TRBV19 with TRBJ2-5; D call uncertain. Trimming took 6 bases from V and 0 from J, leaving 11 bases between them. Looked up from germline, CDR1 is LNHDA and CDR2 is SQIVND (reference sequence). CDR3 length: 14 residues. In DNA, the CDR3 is TGTGCCAGTAGCTTAGAACTATACCAAGAGACCCAGTACTTC. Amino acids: CASSLELYQETQYF.

The CDR3 bases are TGTGCCAGCAGCCCTCCCGGTGGGTACTATGGCTACACCTTC. This sequence encodes CASSPPGGYYGYTF. The chain joins TRBV7-2 to TRBJ1-2; D unclear. The germline V and J ends were trimmed by 5 bases and 3 bases, with 13 bases remaining between them. Germline V gives CDR1 SGHTA, CDR2 FQGNSA. The CDR3 sequence is 14 residues long.

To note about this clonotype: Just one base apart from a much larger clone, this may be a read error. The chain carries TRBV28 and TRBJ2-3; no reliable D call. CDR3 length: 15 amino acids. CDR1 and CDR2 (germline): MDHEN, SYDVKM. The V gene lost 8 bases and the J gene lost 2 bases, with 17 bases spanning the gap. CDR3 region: CASRYDDTHTDTQYF. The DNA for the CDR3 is TGTGCCAGCCGTTACGATGACACCCACACAGATACGCAGTATTTT.

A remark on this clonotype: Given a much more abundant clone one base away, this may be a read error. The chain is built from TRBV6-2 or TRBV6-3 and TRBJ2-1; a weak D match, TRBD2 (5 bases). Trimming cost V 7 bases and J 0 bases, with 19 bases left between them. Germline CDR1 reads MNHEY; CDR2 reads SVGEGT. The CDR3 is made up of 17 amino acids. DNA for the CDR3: TGTGCCAGCAAGGAGGTCGAAGGCCTTAGCTCCTACAATGAGCAGTTCTTC. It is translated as CASKEVEGLSSYNEQFF.

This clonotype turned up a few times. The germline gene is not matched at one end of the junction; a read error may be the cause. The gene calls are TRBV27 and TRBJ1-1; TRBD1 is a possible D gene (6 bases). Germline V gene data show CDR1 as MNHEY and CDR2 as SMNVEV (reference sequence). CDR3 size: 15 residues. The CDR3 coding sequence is TGTGCCAGCAGTTTATATCAGGGGATGAACACTGGAGCTTTCTTT. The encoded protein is CASSLYQGMNTGAFF.

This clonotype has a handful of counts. Here the CDR3 reads CASSFTGSSYEQYF. The CDR3 bases are TGTGCCAGCAGCTTCACAGGGAGCTCCTACGAGCAGTACTTC. The chain joins TRBV11-2 to TRBJ2-7, with D tentatively TRBD1 (6 bases). Germline-derived CDR1 and CDR2 are SGHAT and FQNNGV. V gave up 3 bases and J gave up 0 bases, with 9 bases separating them. The CDR3 is 14 residues long.

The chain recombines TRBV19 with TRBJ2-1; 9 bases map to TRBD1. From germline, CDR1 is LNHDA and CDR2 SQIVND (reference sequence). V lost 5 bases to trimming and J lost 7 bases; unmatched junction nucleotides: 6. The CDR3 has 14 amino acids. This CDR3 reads CASSFWTGVNEQFF. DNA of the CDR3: TGTGCCAGTAGTTTTTGGACAGGGGTGAATGAGCAGTTCTTC. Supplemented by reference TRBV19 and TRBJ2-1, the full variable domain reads DGGITQSPKYLFRKEGQNVTLSCEQNLNHDAMYWYRQDPGQGLRLIYYSQIVNDFQKGDIAEGYSVSREKKESFPLTVTSAQKNPTAFYLCASSFWTGVNEQFFGPGTRLTVL.

For the CDR3, the DNA is TGCAGTGCTCCTGGGGGGGTCGGCACAGATACGCAGTATTTT. Encoded protein: CSAPGGVGTDTQYF. V and J are TRBV20-1 and TRBJ2-3, with TRBD2 identical over 7 bases. Germline V CDR1 and CDR2: DFQATT, SNEGSKA (reference sequence). CDR3 length: 14 amino acids. After removal of 5 bases from V and 1 base from J, the junction contained 6 bases not matched to a gene.

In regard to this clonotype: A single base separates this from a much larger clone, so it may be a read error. CDR3 nucleotide sequence: TGCAGTGCTCGAGCGACTAGCGGGAGCGATGAGAAGTTCTTC. Its protein product is CSARATSGSDEKFF. The chain couples TRBV20-1 to TRBJ2-1; 12 nucleotides match TRBD2. The germline gives CDR1 DFQATT, CDR2 SNEGSKA (reference sequence). The CDR3 is 14 amino acids.

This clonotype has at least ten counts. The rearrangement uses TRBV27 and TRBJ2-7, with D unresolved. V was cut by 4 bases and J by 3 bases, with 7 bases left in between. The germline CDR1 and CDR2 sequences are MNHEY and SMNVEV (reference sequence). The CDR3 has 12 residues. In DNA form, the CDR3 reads TGTGCCAGCAGTTCGAATAGCTACGAGCAGTACTTC. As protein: CASSSNSYEQYF.

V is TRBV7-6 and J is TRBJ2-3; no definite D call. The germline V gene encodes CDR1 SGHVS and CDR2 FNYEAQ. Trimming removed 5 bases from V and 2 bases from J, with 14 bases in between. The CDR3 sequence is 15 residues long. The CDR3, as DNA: TGTGCCAGCAGCCCTCCCCCACAGACCACAGATACGCAGTATTTT. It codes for CASSPPPQTTDTQYF.

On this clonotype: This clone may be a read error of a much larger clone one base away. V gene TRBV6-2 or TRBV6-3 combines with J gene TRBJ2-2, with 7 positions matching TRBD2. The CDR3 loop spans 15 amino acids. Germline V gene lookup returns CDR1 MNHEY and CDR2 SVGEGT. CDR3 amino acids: CASTPGLFNTGEMFF. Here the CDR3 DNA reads TGTGCCAGCACACCGGGACTATTTAACACCGGGGAGATGTTTTTT.

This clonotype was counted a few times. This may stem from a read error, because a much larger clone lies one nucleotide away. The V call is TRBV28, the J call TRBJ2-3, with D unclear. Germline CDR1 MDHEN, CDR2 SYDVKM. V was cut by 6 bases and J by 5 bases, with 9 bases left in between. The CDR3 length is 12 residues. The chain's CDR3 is CASSWGKDTQYF. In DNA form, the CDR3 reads TGTGCCAGCAGCTGGGGAAAAGATACGCAGTATTTT. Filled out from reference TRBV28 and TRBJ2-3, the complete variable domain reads DVKVTQSSRYLVKRTGEKVFLECVQDMDHENMFWYRQDPGLGLRLIYFSYDVKMKEKGDIPEGYSVSREKKERFSLILESASTNQTSMYLCASSWGKDTQYFGPGTRLTVL.

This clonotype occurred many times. Written as DNA, the CDR3 is TGCGCCAGCAGCCAAGATGAAATCACTGAAGCTTTCTTT. Residues: CASSQDEITEAFF. The V gene is TRBV4-1, the J gene TRBJ1-1; D remains ambiguous. Per germline, CDR1 MGHRA and CDR2 YSYEKL. V shed 0 bases and J shed 4 bases, with 6 bases lying between them. This CDR3 spans 13 amino acids.

The CDR3 DNA follows: TGTGCCAGCTCACCTCGGACCAGGCCAGCCGGGGAGCTGTTTTTT. Its protein is CASSPRTRPAGELFF. V is TRBV18 and J is TRBJ2-2; D unresolved. The germline gives CDR1 KGHSH, CDR2 LQKENI. The CDR3 length is 15 residues. Trimming removed 3 bases at V and 6 bases at J, with 14 bases between.